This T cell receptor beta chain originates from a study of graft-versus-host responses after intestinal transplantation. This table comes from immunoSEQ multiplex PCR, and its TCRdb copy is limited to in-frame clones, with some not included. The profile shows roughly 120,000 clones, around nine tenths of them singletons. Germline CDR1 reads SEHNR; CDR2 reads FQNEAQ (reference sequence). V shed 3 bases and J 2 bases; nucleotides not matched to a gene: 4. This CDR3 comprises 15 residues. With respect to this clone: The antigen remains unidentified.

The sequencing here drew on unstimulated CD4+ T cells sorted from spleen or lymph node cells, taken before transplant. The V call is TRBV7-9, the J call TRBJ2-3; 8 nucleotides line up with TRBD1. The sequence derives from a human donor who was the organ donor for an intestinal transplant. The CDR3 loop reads CASSFRGQDTDTQYF. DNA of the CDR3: TGTGCCAGCAGCTTCAGGGGACAGGACACAGATACGCAGTATTTT.